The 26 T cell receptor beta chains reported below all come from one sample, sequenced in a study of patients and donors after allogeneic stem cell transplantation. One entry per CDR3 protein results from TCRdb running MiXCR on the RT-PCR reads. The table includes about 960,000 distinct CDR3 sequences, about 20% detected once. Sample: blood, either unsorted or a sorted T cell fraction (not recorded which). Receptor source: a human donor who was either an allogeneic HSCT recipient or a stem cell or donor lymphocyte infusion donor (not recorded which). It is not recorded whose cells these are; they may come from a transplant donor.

The CDR3 nucleotides read TGTGCCACCAGCAGGGACAGGGAGTGGGGCTACACCTTC. It codes for CATSRDREWGYTF. The J gene is TRBJ1-2, the V gene TRBV15, with TRBD1 identical over 8 bases. The CDR3 totals 13 residues. CDR1 is LNHNV and CDR2 is YYDKDF in the germline V gene (reference sequence). Losses at the gene ends were 3 bases for V and 8 bases for J; bases not matched to a gene: 5.

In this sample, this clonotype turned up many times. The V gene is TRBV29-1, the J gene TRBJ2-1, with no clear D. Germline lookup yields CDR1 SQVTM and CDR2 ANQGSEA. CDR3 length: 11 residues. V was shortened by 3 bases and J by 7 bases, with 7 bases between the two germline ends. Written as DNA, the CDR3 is TGCAGCGTTGACTGGGGTAATGAGCAGTTCTTC. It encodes CSVDWGNEQFF.

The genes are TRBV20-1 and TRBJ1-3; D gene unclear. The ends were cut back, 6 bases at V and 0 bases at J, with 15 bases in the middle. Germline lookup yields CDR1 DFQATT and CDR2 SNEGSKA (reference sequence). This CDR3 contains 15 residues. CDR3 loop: CSALAPRSSGNTIYF. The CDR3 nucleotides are TGCAGTGCCCTTGCCCCGAGGAGCTCTGGAAACACCATATATTTT.

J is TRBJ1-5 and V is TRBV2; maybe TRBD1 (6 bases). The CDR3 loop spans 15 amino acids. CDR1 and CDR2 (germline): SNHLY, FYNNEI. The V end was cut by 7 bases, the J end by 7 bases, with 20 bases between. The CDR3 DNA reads TGTGCCAGCAATCCTCAGGGGCATATCGGGCAGCCCCAGCATTTT. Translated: CASNPQGHIGQPQHF.

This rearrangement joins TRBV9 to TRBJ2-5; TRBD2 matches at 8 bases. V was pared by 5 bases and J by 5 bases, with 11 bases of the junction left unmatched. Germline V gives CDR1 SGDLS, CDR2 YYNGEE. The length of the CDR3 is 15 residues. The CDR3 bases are TGTGCCAGCAGACCCTCCGGGGGGGCCAAGGAGACCCAGTACTTC. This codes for CASRPSGGAKETQYF.

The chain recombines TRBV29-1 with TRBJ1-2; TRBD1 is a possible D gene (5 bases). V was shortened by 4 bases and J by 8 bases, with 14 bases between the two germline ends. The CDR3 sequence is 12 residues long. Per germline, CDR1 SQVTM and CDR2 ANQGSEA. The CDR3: CSVGGTSGGYTF. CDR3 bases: TGCAGCGTTGGGGGCACCTCAGGGGGCTACACCTTC.

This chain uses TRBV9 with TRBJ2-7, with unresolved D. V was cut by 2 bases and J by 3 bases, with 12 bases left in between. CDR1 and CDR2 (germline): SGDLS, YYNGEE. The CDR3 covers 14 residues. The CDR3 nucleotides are TGTGCCAGCAGCGTGGGGTCGGTAAACTACGAGCAGTACTTC. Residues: CASSVGSVNYEQYF.

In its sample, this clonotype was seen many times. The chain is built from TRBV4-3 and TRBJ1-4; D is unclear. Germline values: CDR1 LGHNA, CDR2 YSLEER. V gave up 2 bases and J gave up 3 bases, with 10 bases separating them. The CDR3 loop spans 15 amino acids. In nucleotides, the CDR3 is TGCGCCAGCAGCCAAACCCGGACGGCTAATGAAAAACTGTTTTTT. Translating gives CASSQTRTANEKLFF.

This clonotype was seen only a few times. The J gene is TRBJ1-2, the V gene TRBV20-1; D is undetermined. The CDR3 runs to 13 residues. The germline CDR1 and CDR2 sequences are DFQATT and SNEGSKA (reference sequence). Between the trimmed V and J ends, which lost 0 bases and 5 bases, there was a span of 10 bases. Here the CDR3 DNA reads TGCAGTGCTAGAGATAGTTCTGGGTATGGCTACACCTTC. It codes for CSARDSSGYGYTF.

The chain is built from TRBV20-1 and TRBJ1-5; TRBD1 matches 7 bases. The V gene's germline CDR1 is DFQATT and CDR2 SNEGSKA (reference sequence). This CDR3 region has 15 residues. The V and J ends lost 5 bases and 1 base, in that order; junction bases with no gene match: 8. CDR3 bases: TGCAGTGCTGGGCAACCGGGACAGAGCAATCAGCCCCAGCATTTT. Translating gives CSAGQPGQSNQPQHF.

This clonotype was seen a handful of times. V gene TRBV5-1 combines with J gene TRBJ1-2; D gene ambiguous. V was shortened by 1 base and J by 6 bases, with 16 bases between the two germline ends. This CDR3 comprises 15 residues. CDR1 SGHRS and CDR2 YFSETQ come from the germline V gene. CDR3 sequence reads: CASSLSGRKDDGYTF. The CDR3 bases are TGCGCCAGCAGCTTGAGCGGACGGAAAGACGATGGCTACACCTTC. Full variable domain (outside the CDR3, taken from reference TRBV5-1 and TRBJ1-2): KAGVTQTPRYLIKTRGQQVTLSCSPISGHRSVSWYQQTPGQGLQFLFEYFSETQRNKGNFPGRFSGRQFSNSRSEMNVSTLELGDSALYLCASSLSGRKDDGYTFGSGTRLTVV.

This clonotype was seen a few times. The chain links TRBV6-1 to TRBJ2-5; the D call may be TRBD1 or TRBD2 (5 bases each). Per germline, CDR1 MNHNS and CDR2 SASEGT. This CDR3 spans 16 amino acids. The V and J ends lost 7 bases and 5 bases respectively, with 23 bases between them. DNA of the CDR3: TGTGCCAGCAAACCGGGACGGGGAGTCTCGGCGGAGACCCAGTACTTC. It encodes CASKPGRGVSAETQYF.

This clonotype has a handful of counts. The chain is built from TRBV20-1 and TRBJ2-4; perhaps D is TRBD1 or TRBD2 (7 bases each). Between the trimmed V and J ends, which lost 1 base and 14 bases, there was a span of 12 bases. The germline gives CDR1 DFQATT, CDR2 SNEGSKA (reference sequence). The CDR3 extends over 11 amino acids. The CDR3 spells CSARGQGGEYF. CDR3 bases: TGCAGTGCTAGAGGACAGGGAGGGGAGTACTTC.

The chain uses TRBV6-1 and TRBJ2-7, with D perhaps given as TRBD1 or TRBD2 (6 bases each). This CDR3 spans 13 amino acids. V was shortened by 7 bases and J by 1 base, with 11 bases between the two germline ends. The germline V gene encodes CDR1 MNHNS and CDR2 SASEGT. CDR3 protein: CASTQGGSYEQYF. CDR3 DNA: TGTGCCAGCACCCAAGGGGGGTCCTACGAGCAGTACTTC.

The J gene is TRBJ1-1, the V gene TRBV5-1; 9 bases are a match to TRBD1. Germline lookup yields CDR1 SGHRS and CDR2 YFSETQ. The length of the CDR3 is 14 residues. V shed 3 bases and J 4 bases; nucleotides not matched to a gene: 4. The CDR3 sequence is CASSSTTGGTEAFF. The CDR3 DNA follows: TGCGCCAGCAGCTCTACGACAGGGGGCACTGAAGCTTTCTTT. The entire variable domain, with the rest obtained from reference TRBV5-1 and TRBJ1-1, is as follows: KAGVTQTPRYLIKTRGQQVTLSCSPISGHRSVSWYQQTPGQGLQFLFEYFSETQRNKGNFPGRFSGRQFSNSRSEMNVSTLELGDSALYLCASSSTTGGTEAFFGQGTRLTVV.

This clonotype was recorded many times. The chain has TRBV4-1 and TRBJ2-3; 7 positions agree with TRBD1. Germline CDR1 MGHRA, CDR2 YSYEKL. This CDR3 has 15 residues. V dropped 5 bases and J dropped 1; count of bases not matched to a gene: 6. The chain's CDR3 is CASSLRDRGTDTQYF. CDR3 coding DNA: TGCGCCAGCAGCTTAAGAGACAGGGGCACAGATACGCAGTATTTT.

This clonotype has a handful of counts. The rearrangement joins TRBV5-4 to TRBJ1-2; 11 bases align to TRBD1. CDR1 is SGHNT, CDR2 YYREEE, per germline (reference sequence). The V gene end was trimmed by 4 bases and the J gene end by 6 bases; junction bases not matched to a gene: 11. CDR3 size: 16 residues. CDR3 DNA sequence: TGTGCCAGCAGCCCGGGACAGGGGGAAGATCCTCATGGCTACACCTTC. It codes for CASSPGQGEDPHGYTF.

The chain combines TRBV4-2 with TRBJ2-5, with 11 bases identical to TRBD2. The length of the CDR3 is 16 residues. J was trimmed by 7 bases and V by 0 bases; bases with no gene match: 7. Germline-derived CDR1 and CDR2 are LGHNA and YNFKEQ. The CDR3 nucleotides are TGTGCCAGCAGCCAAGATGGGACTAGCGGTTCAGGGACCCAGTACTTC. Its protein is CASSQDGTSGSGTQYF.

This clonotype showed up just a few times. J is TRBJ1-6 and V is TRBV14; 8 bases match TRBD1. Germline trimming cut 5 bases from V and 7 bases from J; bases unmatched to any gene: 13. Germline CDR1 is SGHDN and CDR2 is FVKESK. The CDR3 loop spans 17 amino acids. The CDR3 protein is CASSRGRGQEWNSPLHF. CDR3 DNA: TGTGCCAGCAGCAGGGGCAGGGGGCAGGAGTGGAATTCACCCCTCCACTTT.

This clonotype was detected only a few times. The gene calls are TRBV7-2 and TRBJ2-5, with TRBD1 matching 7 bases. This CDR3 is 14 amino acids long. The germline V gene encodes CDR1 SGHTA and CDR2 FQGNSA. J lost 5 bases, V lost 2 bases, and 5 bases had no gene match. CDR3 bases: TGTGCCAGCAGCTTATTTGCAGGGGGTGAGACCCAGTACTTC. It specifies CASSLFAGGETQYF.

The CDR3 sequence is CSARAQMTQYF. The CDR3, as DNA: TGCAGTGCTAGAGCACAGATGACCCAGTACTTC. The chain recombines TRBV20-1 with TRBJ2-5; D uncertain. This CDR3 region has 11 residues. V gave up 1 base and J gave up 7 bases, with 7 bases separating them. Germline V CDR1 and CDR2: DFQATT, SNEGSKA (reference sequence).

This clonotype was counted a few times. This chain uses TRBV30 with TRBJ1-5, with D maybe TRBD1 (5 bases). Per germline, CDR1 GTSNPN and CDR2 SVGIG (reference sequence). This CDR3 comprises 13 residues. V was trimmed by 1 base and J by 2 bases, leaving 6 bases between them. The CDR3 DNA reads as TGTGCCTGGAGTGAACAGGGCAATCAGCCCCAGCATTTT. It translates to CAWSEQGNQPQHF.

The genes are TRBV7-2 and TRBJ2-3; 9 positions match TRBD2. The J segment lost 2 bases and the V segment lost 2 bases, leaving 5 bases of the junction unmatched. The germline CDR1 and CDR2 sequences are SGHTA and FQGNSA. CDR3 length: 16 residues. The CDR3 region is CASSLHSGGPTDTQYF. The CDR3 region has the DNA TGTGCCAGCAGCTTACATAGCGGGGGACCCACAGATACGCAGTATTTT.

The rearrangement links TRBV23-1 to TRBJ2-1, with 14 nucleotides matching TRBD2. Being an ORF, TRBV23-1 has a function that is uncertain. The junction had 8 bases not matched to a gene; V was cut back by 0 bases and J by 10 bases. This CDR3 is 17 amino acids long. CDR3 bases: TGCGCCAGCAGTCAATCATGGACTAGCGGGAGGATCGAGGAGCAGTTCTTC. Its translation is CASSQSWTSGRIEEQFF.

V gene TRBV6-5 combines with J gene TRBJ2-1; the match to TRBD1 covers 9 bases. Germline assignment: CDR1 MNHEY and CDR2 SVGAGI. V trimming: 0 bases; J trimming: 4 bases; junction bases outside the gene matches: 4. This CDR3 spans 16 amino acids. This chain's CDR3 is CASSYSGTGNYNEQFF. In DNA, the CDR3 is TGTGCCAGCAGTTACTCCGGGACAGGGAATTACAATGAGCAGTTCTTC.

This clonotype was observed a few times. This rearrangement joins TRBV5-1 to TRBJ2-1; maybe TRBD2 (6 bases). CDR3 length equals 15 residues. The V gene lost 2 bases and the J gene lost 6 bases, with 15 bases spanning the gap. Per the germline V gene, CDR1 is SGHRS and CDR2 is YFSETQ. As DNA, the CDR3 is TGCGCCAGCAGCTTTCAACCGGGAGTTGGCAATGAGCAGTTCTTC. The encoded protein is CASSFQPGVGNEQFF.